This TCR beta chain was sequenced during a study of blood T cells in healthy people across ages. The table lists this clonotype with a few counts. Alongside a J-beta primer mix, a sample-barcoded 5' primer served in a second PCR lasting about 6 to 12 cycles. TCRdb re-called the 5' RACE reads through MiXCR, storing one row per CDR3 protein. The sample has 650,000 to 800,000 distinct CDR3 sequences; roughly 44% are singletons. J was trimmed by 1 base and V by 4 bases; bases with no gene match: 8. The CDR3 has 18 residues. Germline values: CDR1 SGHAT, CDR2 FQDESV (reference sequence). Isolation yielded PBMCs, at least 6 million per sample, in every case.

The source of this sequence is a man in his 60s in good health. Specimen: blood. The V and J genes are TRBV11-1 and TRBJ2-1, with 12 bases matching TRBD1. The CDR3 spells CASSSPGTGGASYNEQFF. The CDR3 region has the DNA TGTGCCAGCAGCTCCCCCGGGACAGGGGGCGCGTCCTACAATGAGCAGTTCTTC.